The T cell receptor (beta chain) under discussion was sequenced for a study of T cell repertoires in ileal Crohn's disease. Study information: Patients had a median roughly 7.9-year disease duration, and about 36% were active smokers. Broader study findings: The median delay to postoperative endoscopy was approximately 7.5 months. Sorted CD8 T cells held more high-frequency clones than CD4. All patients with clonality above 26.8% had endoscopic recurrence.

Deletions cut 9 bases from V and 3 bases from J, with 14 bases between. CDR3 length: 13 amino acids. CDR1 is MNHEY and CDR2 is SVGAGI in the germline V gene. Time point specified: neoterminal ileum biopsy at postoperative endoscopy, about 6 months after surgery. The repertoire was sequenced with immunoSEQ multiplex PCR; TCRdb's copy has only in-frame clones and lacks some. The sample records 3,500 to 4,500 clones, around 85% being singletons. As concerns this clone: Its matching antigen is unknown.

The sequencing input was ileal tissue. The TCR comes from an adult with Crohn's disease. V is TRBV6-5 and J is TRBJ1-1; tentative D call: TRBD1 (6 bases). In DNA, the CDR3 is TGTGCCAGTTGGGGGCGGTGGGACACTGAAGCTTTCTTT. Protein product: CASWGRWDTEAFF.